The 5 T cell receptor beta chains below come from one sample, sequenced in a study of response to subunit inactivated influenza vaccine. One entry per CDR3 protein, called by TCRdb with MiXCR from the RT-PCR reads. The sample has roughly 760,000 distinct CDR3 sequences, 21% seen once. The material sequenced was PBMCs from blood, taken roughly 5 days after vaccination. Every receptor here comes from a man in his fifties who received an inactivated influenza vaccine.

The genes are TRBV20-1 and TRBJ2-3; 7 nucleotides match TRBD2. This CDR3 region has 17 residues. CDR1 is DFQATT, CDR2 SNEGSKA, per germline (reference sequence). V lost 0 bases, J lost 2 bases, and 11 bases stayed unmatched. The CDR3 coding sequence is TGCAGTGCTAGAGAGCTGGGCCTAGCGGTGCCCACAGATACGCAGTATTTT. Translating it yields CSARELGLAVPTDTQYF.

The rearrangement uses TRBV7-2 and TRBJ2-7, with 9 positions matching TRBD1. The germline gives CDR1 SGHTA, CDR2 FQGNSA. Germline trimming cut 1 base from V and 0 bases from J; bases unmatched to any gene: 7. This CDR3 region has 17 residues. The CDR3, as DNA: TGTGCCAGCAGCTTAGGTCGGGACAGGGTAAGCTCCTACGAGCAGTACTTC. This codes for CASSLGRDRVSSYEQYF. Variable domain in full (rest from reference TRBV7-2 and TRBJ2-7): GAGVSQSPSNKVTEKGKDVELRCDPISGHTALYWYRQSLGQGLEFLIYFQGNSAPDKSGLPSDRFSAERTGGSVSTLTIQRTQQEDSAVYLCASSLGRDRVSSYEQYFGPGTRLTVT.

This clonotype was counted a few times. The genes are TRBV6-5 and TRBJ2-1; a possible D gene is TRBD2 (6 bases). V lost 2 bases and J lost 8, with 16 bases in between. Germline V gene sequence: CDR1 MNHEY, CDR2 SVGAGI. The CDR3 has 15 residues. CDR3: CASSYQGGSNDEQFF. DNA for the CDR3: TGTGCCAGCAGTTACCAGGGAGGCTCCAACGATGAGCAGTTCTTC.

The chain combines TRBV20-1 with TRBJ2-3; the D is unclear. The V end lost 0 bases, the J end lost 5 bases, and 12 bases lay between the germline ends. CDR1 and CDR2 from the germline V gene are DFQATT and SNEGSKA (reference sequence). This CDR3 spans 14 amino acids. CDR3 bases: TGCAGTGCTAGAGATCGGCCTACTCGAGATACGCAGTATTTT. Translated: CSARDRPTRDTQYF.

The J gene is TRBJ2-5, the V gene TRBV12-3 or TRBV12-4; 7 positions agree with TRBD1. Losses at the gene ends were 6 bases for V and 2 bases for J; bases not matched to a gene: 15. The CDR3 extends over 17 amino acids. Here the CDR3 DNA reads TGTGCCAGCAGGCCCGGGACAGCCCCTAGCCTACAAGAGACCCAGTACTTC. Amino acids: CASRPGTAPSLQETQYF.